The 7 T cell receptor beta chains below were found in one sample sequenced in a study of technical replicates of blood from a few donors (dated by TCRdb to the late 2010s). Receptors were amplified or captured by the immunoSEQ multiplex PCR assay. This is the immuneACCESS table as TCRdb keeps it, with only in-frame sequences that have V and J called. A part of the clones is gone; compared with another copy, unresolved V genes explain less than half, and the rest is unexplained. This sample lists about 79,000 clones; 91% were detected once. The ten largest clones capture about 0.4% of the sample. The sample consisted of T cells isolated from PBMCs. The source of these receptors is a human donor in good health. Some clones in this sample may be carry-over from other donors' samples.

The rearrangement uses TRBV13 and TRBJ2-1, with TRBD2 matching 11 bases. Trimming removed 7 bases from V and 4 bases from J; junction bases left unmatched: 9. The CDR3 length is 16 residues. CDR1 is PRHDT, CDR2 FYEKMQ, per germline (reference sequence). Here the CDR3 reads CASTLIAGGGYNEQFF. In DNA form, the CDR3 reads TGTGCCAGCACCCTTATAGCGGGAGGGGGGTACAATGAGCAGTTCTTC.

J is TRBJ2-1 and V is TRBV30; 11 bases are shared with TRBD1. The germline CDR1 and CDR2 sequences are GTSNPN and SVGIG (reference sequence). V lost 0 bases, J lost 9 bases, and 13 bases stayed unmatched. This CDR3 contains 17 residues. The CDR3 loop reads CAWSVVSWDRGKSEQFF. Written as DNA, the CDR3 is TGTGCCTGGAGTGTAGTTAGCTGGGACAGGGGGAAGAGTGAGCAGTTCTTC.

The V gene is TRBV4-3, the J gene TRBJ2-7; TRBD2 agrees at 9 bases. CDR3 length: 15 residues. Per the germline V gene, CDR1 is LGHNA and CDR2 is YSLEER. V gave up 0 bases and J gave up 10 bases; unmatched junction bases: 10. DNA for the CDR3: TGCGCCAGCAGCCAAGAAGGGCGGGAGGGCTTCTATCAGTACTTC. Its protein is CASSQEGREGFYQYF.

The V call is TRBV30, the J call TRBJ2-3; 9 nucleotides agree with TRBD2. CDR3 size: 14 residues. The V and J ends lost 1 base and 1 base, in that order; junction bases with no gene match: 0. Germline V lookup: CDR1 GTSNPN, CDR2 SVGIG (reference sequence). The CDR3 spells CAWSGTSGTDTQYF. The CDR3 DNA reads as TGTGCCTGGAGTGGGACTAGCGGCACAGATACGCAGTATTTT.

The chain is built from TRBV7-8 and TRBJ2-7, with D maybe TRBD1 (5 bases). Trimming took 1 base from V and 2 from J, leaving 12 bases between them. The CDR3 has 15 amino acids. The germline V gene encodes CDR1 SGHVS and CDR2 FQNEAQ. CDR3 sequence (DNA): TGTGCCAGCAGCTTAGAACAGGCAAGGGCCTACGAGCAGTACTTC. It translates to CASSLEQARAYEQYF.

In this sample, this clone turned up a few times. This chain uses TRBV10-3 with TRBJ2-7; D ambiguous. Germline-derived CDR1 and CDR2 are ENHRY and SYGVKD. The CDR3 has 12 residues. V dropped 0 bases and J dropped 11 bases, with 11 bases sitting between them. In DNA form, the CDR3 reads TGTGCCATCAGTGAGTCAGAGACTCCCAAGTACTTC. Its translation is CAISESETPKYF.

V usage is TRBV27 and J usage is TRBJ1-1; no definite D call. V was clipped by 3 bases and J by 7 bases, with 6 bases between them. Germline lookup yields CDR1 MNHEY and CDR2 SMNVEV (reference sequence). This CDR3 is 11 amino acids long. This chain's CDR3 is CASSFNNEAFF. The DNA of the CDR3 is TGTGCCAGCAGTTTTAATAATGAAGCTTTCTTT.